This record concerns one T cell receptor beta chain sequence. This clonotype was recorded at least ten times. The antigen it binds to is not known. No much larger clone exists at a distance of one base, and base qualities are not known. This sample stems from a study of identical twins (dated by TCRdb to 2015 to 2016). For the study in its entirety: To test whether fetal clonotypes persist, this study deep-sequenced TCR alpha and beta repertoires from monozygotic twins, from unrelated adults of various ages, and from cord blood. Replicate twin experiments were performed at different times using different library preparation protocols to rule out contamination.

Every donor was a healthy Caucasian. Three pairs of female monozygotic twins, all aged about 18 to 29 years, made up the twin cohort. The RNA used for TCR libraries was isolated from peripheral blood mononuclear cells. The CDR1 and CDR2 encoded by the germline V gene are MNHNS and SASEGT. V drops 5 bases and J drops 3 bases, leaving 8 bases in between. There are 13 amino acids in the CDR3, from cysteine to phenylalanine inclusive. The entry retains the CDR3 DNA only, 39 bases that are in frame from base 1. The library was prepared using 5' RACE. Reads for this sample came from an Illumina HiSeq 2000. Template switching introduced a universal primer binding site; the final cDNA contained a unique molecular identifier, enabling accurate counting of TCR cDNA molecules. Specific primers in the conserved constant-segment region were used to synthesize first-strand cDNA for TCR alpha and beta chains. To control for contamination, every cDNA library carried two barcodes: a SMART-Mk sample barcode plus Illumina barcodes. TruSeq adapter sequences, together with Illumina sample barcodes, were added in two successive PCR steps. The TCR alpha and beta cDNA libraries were sequenced on the Illumina HiSeq platform using custom primers. On the authors' methods: MiGEC processed the raw reads to extract unique molecular identifiers, while MiXCR was used to determine the CDR3 positions. For each individual, recombination models were inferred using an EM algorithm with the repgenHMM and IGoR tools. Shared clonotypes were analyzed with the tcR package in R, and sharing was normalized by the product of cloneset sizes. To study raw recombination without the effects of thymic and clonal selection, out-of-frame nonproductive sequences were analyzed. TCRdb reworked the public reads: Q25 trimming with fastp, MiXCR clone assembly, productive beta chains retained. Rows with a matching CDR3 protein are joined into one entry that keeps the most common DNA and genes. These V and J calls originate from TCRdb's pipeline instead of the authors' own analysis. The sample yields 750,000 to 950,000 distinct CDR3 sequences; 9% to 15% were counted once. In total, the top ten clones hold roughly 1.5% of the sample.

Points the paper makes about the study in general: Compared with coincidental sharing between unrelated individuals, out-of-frame TCR alpha sequences shared between twins showed an excess of sequences with low generation probability. In monozygotic twins, recombination models systematically underestimated out-of-frame TCR alpha sharing, but the models matched the sharing seen between unrelated individuals. Zero-insertion analyses could be partly confounded by invariant T cells such as MAIT and iNKT, although diverse VJ usage argued against such confounding for most clonotypes. The excess sharing between twins in beta out-of-frame sequences was weaker because fewer shared sequences reduced the signal-to-noise ratio. Conclusions relied on cross-sectional statistical analysis, since the same donors could not be followed over many years. Fewer insertions were carried by abundant cord blood beta clonotypes; a weaker similar trend was observed in young adult naive repertoires, while no such trend was observed in memory repertoires.

Separately, the same data were catalogued under a study of yellow fever vaccine responses in identical twins. The second paper further reports: The T cell response to vaccination in identical twins was reported by the authors to appear partly convergent and partly personalized. In identical twins, the study followed T cell clones that responded to the vaccine with precision.

This receptor chain uses TRBV6-1 and TRBJ1-5; no D gene is confidently identified. This TCR came from a woman under 30 in good health. The specimen was PBMCs. At the DNA level, the sequence is TGTGCCAGCAGTATGACCCACAATCAGCCCCAGCATTTT. It translates as CASSMTHNQPQHF.